These 18 T cell receptor beta chains came from one sample sequenced in a study of PD-1 blockade in mismatch repair-deficient tumors. The protocol was immunoSEQ multiplex PCR, while the TCRdb copy is restricted to in-frame clones and leaves out a portion. There are more than 20,000 clones in the sample; 80% to 90% occur only once, and under 20% lies in the top ten. The sample in question was peripheral blood, obtained 2 weeks after starting pembrolizumab. All receptors come from an adult with mismatch repair-deficient cancer.

As DNA, the CDR3 is TGTGCCAGCAGTGAAGAGCCGTATGGCTACACCTTC. As protein: CASSEEPYGYTF. The chain links TRBV2 to TRBJ1-2; D gene uncertain. Trimming left V 1 base short and J 5 bases short, with 5 bases between. CDR1 and CDR2 (germline): SNHLY, FYNNEI. This CDR3 has 12 amino acids.

The rearrangement joins TRBV29-1 to TRBJ2-1; 7 bases map to TRBD1. This CDR3 region has 15 residues. Germline CDR1 reads SQVTM; CDR2 reads ANQGSEA. The J segment lost 0 bases and the V segment lost 0 bases, leaving 2 bases of the junction unmatched. The CDR3 sequence is CSVEDGDSSYNEQFF. DNA of the CDR3: TGCAGCGTTGAAGACGGGGACAGCTCCTACAATGAGCAGTTCTTC.

This rearrangement joins TRBV27 to TRBJ2-7; 12 positions match TRBD2. Germline assignment: CDR1 MNHEY and CDR2 SMNVEV (reference sequence). The CDR3 loop spans 14 amino acids. V shed 6 bases, J shed 3 bases, and the junction held 3 bases outside the gene matches. As DNA, the CDR3 is TGTGCCAGCAGACTAGCGGGAGGCGGCTACGAGCAGTACTTC. Protein product: CASRLAGGGYEQYF.

The chain carries TRBV4-3 and TRBJ1-2, with D possibly TRBD1 on 5 matching bases. V was trimmed by 4 bases and J by 2 bases, leaving 14 bases between them. The CDR3 has 15 amino acids. CDR1 is LGHNA and CDR2 is YSLEER in the germline V gene. As DNA, the CDR3 is TGCGCCAGCAGCCTAAGGCAGGGAGTCAACTATGGCTACACCTTC. As protein: CASSLRQGVNYGYTF.

This chain links TRBV5-4 with TRBJ2-7; D unresolved. The CDR3 is made up of 15 amino acids. CDR1 is SGHNT, CDR2 YYREEE, per germline (reference sequence). The V and J ends lost 2 bases and 0 bases respectively, with 12 bases between them. In DNA, the CDR3 is TGTGCCAGCAGCTTCGCGTCGGGCGGCTCCTACGAGCAGTACTTC. As protein: CASSFASGGSYEQYF.

The chain carries TRBV7-9 and TRBJ2-6; 9 nucleotides align to TRBD1. J gave up 1 base and V 5 bases, and 0 bases lay outside the gene matches. The CDR3 is 15 amino acids. Germline V gene lookup returns CDR1 SEHNR and CDR2 FQNEAQ (reference sequence). CDR3 amino acids: CASSGTGSGANVLTF. CDR3 in DNA: TGTGCCAGCAGCGGGACAGGGTCTGGGGCCAACGTCCTGACTTTC.

CDR3 residues: CASSQFTSLSYNEQFF. The CDR3 nucleotides are TGCGCCAGCAGCCAGTTTACTAGCCTATCCTACAATGAGCAGTTCTTC. The chain couples TRBV4-1 to TRBJ2-1, with D tentatively TRBD2 (6 bases). Trimming removed 3 bases from V and 1 base from J, with 13 bases in between. There are 16 residues in the CDR3. CDR1 and CDR2 (germline): MGHRA, YSYEKL.

The chain links TRBV28 to TRBJ2-3; D possibly corresponds to TRBD1 (6 bases). The CDR3 sequence is 17 residues long. The V end lost 6 bases, the J end lost 2 bases, and 21 bases lay between the germline ends. Germline values: CDR1 MDHEN, CDR2 SYDVKM. The CDR3 nucleotides read TGTGCCAGCAGCGTTGCCTCAGGGGAGTACTTCACAGATACGCAGTATTTT. It is translated as CASSVASGEYFTDTQYF.

The chain couples TRBV28 to TRBJ1-5; TRBD1 matches at 10 bases. Unmatched junction bases numbered 2, after V lost 5 bases and J lost 4 bases. From germline, CDR1 is MDHEN and CDR2 SYDVKM. This CDR3 spans 14 amino acids. The CDR3: CASSRTGGNQPQHF. The CDR3 DNA is TGTGCCAGCAGTCGGACAGGGGGAAATCAGCCCCAGCATTTT.

The rearrangement links TRBV5-1 to TRBJ2-2, with TRBD2 identical over 8 bases. This CDR3 has 17 residues. V was clipped by 0 bases and J by 2 bases; unmatched bases: 6. Germline lookup yields CDR1 SGHRS and CDR2 YFSETQ. CDR3 in amino acids: CASSLAASGFNTGELFF. The DNA for the CDR3 is TGCGCCAGCAGCTTGGCCGCTAGCGGGTTCAACACCGGGGAGCTGTTTTTT. Drawing the rest from reference TRBV5-1 and TRBJ2-2, the complete variable domain is KAGVTQTPRYLIKTRGQQVTLSCSPISGHRSVSWYQQTPGQGLQFLFEYFSETQRNKGNFPGRFSGRQFSNSRSEMNVSTLELGDSALYLCASSLAASGFNTGELFFGEGSRLTVL.

The chain has TRBV7-9 and TRBJ2-1; D uncertain. The CDR3 sequence is 15 residues long. CDR1 and CDR2 (germline): SEHNR, FQNEAQ (reference sequence). Trimming left V 4 bases short and J 8 bases short, with 18 bases between. Here the CDR3 reads CASSSELRALDEQFF. The CDR3 coding sequence is TGTGCCAGCAGCTCGGAATTACGGGCGCTGGATGAGCAGTTCTTC. The entire variable domain, with the rest obtained from reference TRBV7-9 and TRBJ2-1, is as follows: DTGVSQNPRHKITKRGQNVTFRCDPISEHNRLYWYRQTLGQGPEFLTYFQNEAQLEKSRLLSDRFSAERPKGSFSTLEIQRTEQGDSAMYLCASSSELRALDEQFFGPGTRLTVL.

The rearrangement links TRBV7-2 to TRBJ2-3; 8 bases map to TRBD2. CDR1 and CDR2 from the germline V gene are SGHTA and FQGNSA. After removal of 4 bases from V and 7 bases from J, the junction contained 13 bases not matched to a gene. CDR3 length: 16 residues. The CDR3 sequence: CASSSSVGTSQHTQYF. The CDR3 nucleotides read TGTGCCAGCAGCTCGTCAGTGGGGACTAGTCAACATACGCAGTATTTT.

V is TRBV5-8 and J is TRBJ2-7; 8 bases line up with TRBD2. Germline trimming cut 4 bases from V and 5 bases from J; bases unmatched to any gene: 17. This CDR3 contains 17 residues. CDR1 and CDR2 (germline): SGHTS, YDEGEE. For the CDR3, the DNA is TGTGCCAGCAGCGAGGTTTCCTACTACGGGAGGGCCCACGAGCAGTACTTC. Amino acid sequence: CASSEVSYYGRAHEQYF.

The genes are TRBV11-2 and TRBJ2-7; D gene unclear. Trimming stripped 5 bases from V and 2 bases from J, with 10 bases between. Germline CDR1 SGHAT, CDR2 FQNNGV. The CDR3 contains 13 residues. This chain's CDR3 is CASSPGAAYEQYF. CDR3 DNA sequence: TGTGCCAGCAGCCCGGGCGCCGCCTACGAGCAGTACTTC.

The CDR3 is CASSHGQNQPQHF. The CDR3 DNA is TGTGCCAGCAGTCACGGACAGAATCAGCCCCAGCATTTT. The V and J genes are TRBV27 and TRBJ1-5; a possible D gene is TRBD1 (6 bases). Trimming pared 5 bases from V and 4 bases from J, leaving 9 bases between. In germline, CDR1 is MNHEY, CDR2 SMNVEV (reference sequence). The CDR3 spans 13 residues.

The chain is built from TRBV4-3 and TRBJ2-7, with 7 bases identical to TRBD1. This CDR3 has 15 residues. Germline V lookup: CDR1 LGHNA, CDR2 YSLEER. V dropped 0 bases and J dropped 7; count of bases not matched to a gene: 9. The CDR3 loop is CASSQDRMGQHEQYF. CDR3 nucleotide sequence: TGCGCCAGCAGCCAAGATCGCATGGGACAGCATGAGCAGTACTTC.

The chain has TRBV29-1 and TRBJ2-5, with 9 nucleotides matching TRBD1. The CDR3 consists of 11 residues. Unmatched junction bases numbered 2, after V lost 8 bases and J lost 4 bases. The germline V gene encodes CDR1 SQVTM and CDR2 ANQGSEA. The CDR3 DNA reads TGCAGCACAGGGGGCAGAGAGACCCAGTACTTC. This translates into CSTGGRETQYF.

The gene calls are TRBV7-9 and TRBJ2-7; D remains ambiguous. The CDR3 contains 11 residues. Germline V gene data show CDR1 as SEHNR and CDR2 as FQNEAQ (reference sequence). Trimming pared 3 bases from V and 6 bases from J, leaving 6 bases between. In nucleotides, the CDR3 is TGTGCCAGCAGCTTGAGGACCGAGCAGTACTTC. Translating gives CASSLRTEQYF.